This TCR beta chain originates from a study of cytomegalovirus exposure and HLA in healthy donors. Study-level results: Analyzed later, association rates of TCRs varied across HLA loci, with DRB1 most and HLA-C fewest. Among immune exposure information, only CMV serostatus was available. TCR beta V segments were, for the most part, productive about 87% or about 30% of the time in an earlier analysis.

The PCR employed 60 Vbeta primers together with 13 Jbeta primers. In the original workflow: A follow-up analysis tallied around 76 million unique TCR beta chains, roughly 11 million shared. TCRdb's table, derived via immunoSEQ multiplex PCR, lists solely in-frame clones and lacks some. V and J calls and clone size are those listed in that table; D and trimming were worked out from the DNA. The sample includes around 65,000 clones, roughly two thirds of them seen just once. This CDR3 spans 16 amino acids. The junction had 10 bases not matched to a gene; V was cut back by 5 bases and J by 1 base. The germline V gene has CDR1 MNHNY and CDR2 SVGAGI (reference sequence). Notes on this clone: No antigen is known for it.

The sequence came from a man between 40 and 49 years old in good health and CMV-seropositive. The chain uses TRBV6-6 and TRBJ2-7, with 8 bases lining up with TRBD2. The specimen sequenced was PBMCs. DNA for the CDR3: TGTGCCAGCAGTCGGGGGGGGGAGGGGGGGTCCTACGAGCAGTACTTC. Its protein is CASSRGGEGGSYEQYF.